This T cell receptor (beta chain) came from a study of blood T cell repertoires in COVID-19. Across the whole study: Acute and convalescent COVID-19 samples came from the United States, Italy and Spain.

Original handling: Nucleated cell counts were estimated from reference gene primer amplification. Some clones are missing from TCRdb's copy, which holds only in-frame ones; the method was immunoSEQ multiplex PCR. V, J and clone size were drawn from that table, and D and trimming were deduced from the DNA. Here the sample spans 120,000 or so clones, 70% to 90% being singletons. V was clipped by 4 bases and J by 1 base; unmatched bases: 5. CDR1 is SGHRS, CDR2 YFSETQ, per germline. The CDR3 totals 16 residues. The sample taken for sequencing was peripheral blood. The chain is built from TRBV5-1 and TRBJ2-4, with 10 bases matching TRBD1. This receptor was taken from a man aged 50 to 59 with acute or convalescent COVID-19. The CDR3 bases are TGCGCCAGCAGCCTGACAGGGGGCGGGGCCAAAAACATTCAGTACTTC. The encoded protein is CASSLTGGGAKNIQYF. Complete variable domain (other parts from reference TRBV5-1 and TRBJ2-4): KAGVTQTPRYLIKTRGQQVTLSCSPISGHRSVSWYQQTPGQGLQFLFEYFSETQRNKGNFPGRFSGRQFSNSRSEMNVSTLELGDSALYLCASSLTGGGAKNIQYFGAGTRLSVL.